The T cell receptor beta chain described here comes from a study of T-cell memory formation after mild COVID-19 (dated by TCRdb to the early 2020s). With regard to the full study: TCR sequence clusters from the two donors were found to be largely donor specific. In two donors, T-cell clones that expanded and contracted after mild COVID-19 were tracked by sequencing TCRalpha and TCRbeta repertoires over time. Two young, previously healthy adult volunteers made up the cohort, one male and one female. What the research found in general, with its limitations: Whether the second-wave clones peaking on day 37 were SARS-CoV-2 specific was not confirmed. Some responding clones were detected in pre-infection memory, which suggested that pre-existing cross-reactive memory T cells had joined the SARS-CoV-2 response. Contracting CD4+ clones turned up mainly in the CM and EM memory subsets, whereas EMRA was where CD8+ clones were enriched. Balanced CD4/CD8 phenotypes were observed for clones contracting from day 15 to 85, whereas a bias towards CD4+ was observed for a second wave of clones expanding from day 15 to 37. Only a couple of mild cases were covered in the study, and larger cohorts including severe cases with pre-infection samples were considered necessary.

Ficoll-Paque density gradient centrifugation was used to isolate PBMCs. CDR1 and CDR2 are read off the germline V gene as MNHEY and SVGAGI. The CDR3 runs 14 amino acids, cysteine and phenylalanine included. The only DNA kept is the CDR3, 42 bases in frame from the first base. Trimming leaves V shorter by 2 bases and J shorter by 7 bases, with the junction holding 4 bases beyond the gene matches. This clonotype was observed a few times. Its antigen is still unknown. No base quality information exists; no much larger clone differs at one position. The data were produced on an Illumina NovaSeq 6000. Using 5'RACE with constant-segment primers, TCRalpha and TCRbeta cDNA libraries were constructed, with sample barcodes and unique molecular identifiers added in the process. RNA was extracted from every sample with Trizol reagent. Libraries were amplified in two PCR steps, with a second sample barcode and Illumina TruSeq adapters added in the second step. The libraries were sequenced on an Illumina NovaSeq using 2 x 150 bp paired-end reads. The authors' pipeline ran thus. The reads were demultiplexed and collapsed into UMI-guided consensus sequences using migec v1.2.7. Using mixcr v2.1.11, UMI consensuses were aligned to TRA and TRB V and J templates and then assembled into clonotypes. A clonotype was counted as expanded or contracted only when both edgeR and NoisET called the clonotype significant, with the noise models trained on biological replicates. edgeR calls used a false discovery rate-adjusted p below 0.01 and a log2 fold-change threshold of 1. As an exploratory analysis of dynamics, PCA with hierarchical clustering was applied to max-normalized trajectories of the 1000 most abundant clonotypes. Separately sequenced CD4+ and CD8+ repertoires were used to assign the CD4 or CD8 phenotype of responding clones. In-frame beta chains were kept once TCRdb had trimmed the public reads at Q25 with fastp and called clones with MiXCR. Merged by CDR3 protein, the rows form single entries marked with the most common genes and DNA. Here the V and J calls rest on TCRdb's processing, not on the authors' analysis. Across this sample there are around 410,000 distinct CDR3 sequences, with about 22% seen only once. The ten largest clones capture under 15% of the sample.

This chain joins TRBV6-5 to TRBJ1-5, with 8 bases in between that match TRBD1. Sequencing used PBMCs or a T cell subset sorted from them (not recorded which). The receptor comes from an adult woman who had mild COVID-19 (a few samples of this study predate the infection). The sample titles of this study are shuffled in the database, so cell type and time point are left out; the donor was told from shared clones. The bases read TGTGCCAGCAGTTACGACAGGGACAGGCAGCCCCAGCATTTT. This codes for CASSYDRDRQPQHF.